The rows below give T cell receptor beta chains drawn from one sample of a study of shared clonotypes between healthy human individuals. Some clones are missing from TCRdb's copy, which holds only in-frame ones; the method was immunoSEQ multiplex PCR. This sample has roughly 2 million clones, with about 95% found just once. Sequencing input: naive CD8+ T cells sorted from blood. These receptors were taken from a young man in good health. Each CDR3 is given with its conserved first and last residue.

j_call: TRBJ2-2; v_call: TRBV9; cdr3_length: 14; cdr3_aa: CASSLNRGGGELFF
j_call: TRBJ1-2; v_call: TRBV6-5; cdr3_length: 15; cdr3_aa: CASSYSPTGREGYTF
j_call: TRBJ2-7; v_call: TRBV9; cdr3_length: 16; cdr3_aa: CASSVEPSGNPYEQYF
j_call: TRBJ2-1; v_call: TRBV5-1; cdr3_length: 16; cdr3_aa: CASSLGQGLSYNEQFF
j_call: TRBJ2-7; v_call: TRBV7-8; cdr3_length: 13; cdr3_aa: CASSLGQGLEQYF
j_call: TRBJ2-2; v_call: TRBV27; cdr3_length: 16; cdr3_aa: CASMGSLGLITGELFF
j_call: TRBJ2-7; v_call: TRBV27; cdr3_length: 13; cdr3_aa: CASSFRQGYEQYF
j_call: TRBJ2-1; v_call: TRBV13; cdr3_length: 15; cdr3_aa: CASSIVGSSYNEQFF
j_call: TRBJ2-3; v_call: TRBV5-6; cdr3_length: 12; cdr3_aa: CASSHSTDTQYF
j_call: TRBJ1-4; v_call: TRBV27; cdr3_length: 15; cdr3_aa: CASSLGGVVGEKLFF
j_call: TRBJ1-1; v_call: TRBV13; cdr3_length: 15; cdr3_aa: CASSSTDGGLAEAFF
j_call: TRBJ1-1; v_call: TRBV5-1; cdr3_length: 14; cdr3_aa: CASSLGYGNTEAFF
j_call: TRBJ2-3; v_call: TRBV12-2; cdr3_length: 17; cdr3_aa: CASRLAGTGVSTDTQYF
j_call: TRBJ2-7; v_call: TRBV27; cdr3_length: 14; cdr3_aa: CASSLWGEDHEQYF
j_call: TRBJ2-1; v_call: TRBV27; cdr3_length: 14; cdr3_aa: CASSLSTVIDEQFF
j_call: TRBJ2-7; v_call: TRBV30; cdr3_length: 12; cdr3_aa: CAWSLRIYEQYF
j_call: TRBJ2-2; v_call: TRBV14; cdr3_length: 13; cdr3_aa: CASSQVNVGELFF
j_call: TRBJ2-7; v_call: TRBV28; cdr3_length: 11; cdr3_aa: CASSEAYEQYF
j_call: TRBJ1-6; v_call: TRBV19; cdr3_length: 18; cdr3_aa: CASSMSGGKFSYNSPLHF
j_call: TRBJ2-7; v_call: TRBV7-6; cdr3_length: 16; cdr3_aa: CASSLEAGQGNYEQYF
j_call: TRBJ2-7; v_call: TRBV6-5; cdr3_length: 13; cdr3_aa: CASSGRQEYEQYF
j_call: TRBJ2-7; v_call: TRBV7-9; cdr3_length: 15; cdr3_aa: CASRRGTSGGYEQYF
j_call: TRBJ2-1; v_call: TRBV5-4; cdr3_length: 16; cdr3_aa: CASSLRSGGPYNEQFF
j_call: TRBJ1-5; v_call: TRBV15; cdr3_length: 12; cdr3_aa: CATSDLGQPQHF
j_call: TRBJ1-6; v_call: TRBV21-1; cdr3_length: 15; cdr3_aa: CASSKGQAPDSPLHF
j_call: TRBJ2-7; v_call: TRBV30; cdr3_length: 12; cdr3_aa: CAWSVGAEEQYF
j_call: TRBJ2-7; v_call: TRBV5-8; cdr3_length: 15; cdr3_aa: CASSLDGGESYEQYF
j_call: TRBJ2-1; v_call: TRBV4-3; cdr3_length: 14; cdr3_aa: CASSQDWLDNEQFF
j_call: TRBJ2-7; v_call: TRBV4-3; cdr3_length: 15; cdr3_aa: CASSLSTGGVYEQYF
j_call: TRBJ1-5; v_call: TRBV6-6; cdr3_length: 15; cdr3_aa: CASSYTTDSNQPQHF
j_call: TRBJ2-5; v_call: TRBV6-1; cdr3_length: 12; cdr3_aa: CASSGYSETQYF
j_call: TRBJ1-1; v_call: TRBV25-1; cdr3_length: 13; cdr3_aa: CASSEGHNTEAFF
j_call: TRBJ2-7; v_call: TRBV27; cdr3_length: 13; cdr3_aa: CASSSGPNYEQYF
j_call: TRBJ2-7; v_call: TRBV29-1; cdr3_length: 16; cdr3_aa: CSVRGDAGGSYDEQYF
j_call: TRBJ2-5; v_call: TRBV6-1; cdr3_length: 18; cdr3_aa: CASSDGEARREWEETQYF
j_call: TRBJ1-3; v_call: TRBV7-9; cdr3_length: 13; cdr3_aa: CASRQGTGNTIYF
j_call: TRBJ1-5; v_call: TRBV30; cdr3_length: 16; cdr3_aa: CAWSVRGQGVYQPQHF
j_call: TRBJ2-2; v_call: TRBV9; cdr3_length: 18; cdr3_aa: CASSAHPGLAIGTGELFF
j_call: TRBJ2-2; v_call: TRBV19; cdr3_length: 17; cdr3_aa: CASSTRDRGRNTGELFF
j_call: TRBJ2-3; v_call: TRBV27; cdr3_length: 14; cdr3_aa: CASSLFRLTDTQYF
j_call: TRBJ2-7; v_call: TRBV27; cdr3_length: 15; cdr3_aa: CASGTPGTGDNEQYF
j_call: TRBJ2-2; v_call: TRBV11-2; cdr3_length: 16; cdr3_aa: CASSSPTSGSIGELFF
j_call: TRBJ1-1; v_call: TRBV6-5; cdr3_length: 13; cdr3_aa: CASTNFGGQGAFF
j_call: TRBJ1-1; v_call: TRBV28; cdr3_length: 14; cdr3_aa: CASKEGGVNTEAFF